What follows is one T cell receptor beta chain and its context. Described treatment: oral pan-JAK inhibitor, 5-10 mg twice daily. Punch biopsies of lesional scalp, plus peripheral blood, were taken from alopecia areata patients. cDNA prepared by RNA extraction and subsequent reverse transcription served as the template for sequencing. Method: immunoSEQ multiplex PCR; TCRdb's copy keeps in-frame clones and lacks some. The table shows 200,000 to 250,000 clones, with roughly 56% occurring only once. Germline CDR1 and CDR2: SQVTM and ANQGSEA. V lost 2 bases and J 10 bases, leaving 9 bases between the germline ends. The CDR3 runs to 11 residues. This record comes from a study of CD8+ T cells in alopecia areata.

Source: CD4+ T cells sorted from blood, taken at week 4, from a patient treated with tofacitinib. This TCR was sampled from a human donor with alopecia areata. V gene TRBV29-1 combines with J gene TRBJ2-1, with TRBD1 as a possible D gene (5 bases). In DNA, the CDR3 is TGCAGCGTTGAACAGGGCTACGAGCAGTTCTTC. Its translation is CSVEQGYEQFF.